The 21 T cell receptor beta chains below were found in one sample sequenced in a study of CD8 T cells in Susac syndrome. Reverse transcription of about 0.45 to 1 ug RNA used random hexamers. TCRdb re-analysed the immunoSEQ multiplex PCR reads in MiXCR, keeping a single row per CDR3 protein. The repertoire has a few hundred thousand distinct CDR3 sequences, about 90% of them found once; the top ten carry about 0.13%. The specimen sequenced was CD8+ T cells from PBMCs. The receptors originated from a human donor with multiple sclerosis.

V is TRBV21-1 and J is TRBJ2-7; the tabulated D call, TRBD1, remains unverified against the DNA. TRBV21-1 is designated a pseudogene. The CDR3 extends over 15 amino acids. CDR3 protein: CASSNKGQGRYEQYF. DNA of the CDR3: TGTGCCAGCAGCAATAAGGGACAGGGTCGCTACGAGCAGTACTTC.

V usage is TRBV19 and J usage is TRBJ1-1; D remains unclear. With 11 bases removed from V and 1 base from J, the gap between germline ends came to 14 bases. The CDR3 loop spans 13 amino acids. Per the germline V gene, CDR1 is LNHDA and CDR2 is SQIVND (reference sequence). The CDR3 nucleotides read TGTGCCTGTACGAGGGCGGCGAACACTGAAGCTTTCTTT. It yields the protein CACTRAANTEAFF.

J is TRBJ1-4 and V is TRBV6-5; D gene unclear. Trimming pared 6 bases from V and 5 bases from J, leaving 13 bases between. The germline gives CDR1 MNHEY, CDR2 SVGAGI. This CDR3 spans 14 amino acids. The CDR3 bases are TGTGCCAGCAGAGAAGCGGACGTAAATGAAAAACTGTTTTTT. Its protein product is CASREADVNEKLFF.

The chain carries TRBV11-2 and TRBJ1-2; no clear D. The germline V and J ends were trimmed by 5 bases and 5 bases, with 24 bases remaining between them. CDR1 is SGHAT, CDR2 FQNNGV, per germline. CDR3 length equals 17 residues. CDR3 in amino acids: CASSLSIGDGEGYGYTF. The CDR3 DNA follows: TGTGCCAGCAGCCTGTCCATAGGAGACGGCGAAGGGTATGGCTACACCTTC.

The CDR3 here is CSGGWGHEQYF. As DNA, the CDR3 is TGCAGTGGGGGGTGGGGCCACGAGCAGTACTTC. The gene calls are TRBV20-1 and TRBJ2-7, with D perhaps given as TRBD1 or TRBD2 (5 bases each). The germline V gene encodes CDR1 DFQATT and CDR2 SNEGSKA (reference sequence). The V end lost 7 bases, the J end lost 5 bases, and 12 bases lay between the germline ends. The CDR3 runs to 11 residues.

The chain carries TRBV6-2 or TRBV6-3 and TRBJ2-7, with TRBD2 identical over 7 bases. Per the germline V gene, CDR1 is MNHEY and CDR2 is SVGEGT. Losses at the gene ends were 6 bases for V and 2 bases for J; bases not matched to a gene: 16. The CDR3 consists of 17 residues. Written as DNA, the CDR3 is TGTGCCAGCAGAAAAGAGGGGCTAGCGGACACCGCCTACGAGCAGTACTTC. Residues: CASRKEGLADTAYEQYF.

This clonotype appeared once. This chain joins TRBV6-1 and TRBJ1-3; a possible D gene is TRBD1 (6 bases). Trimming cost V 8 bases and J 4 bases, with 24 bases left between them. The CDR3 is made up of 17 amino acids. CDR1 and CDR2 (germline): MNHNS, SASEGT. The CDR3, as DNA: TGTGCCAGCGGTCCTTTGGACAGAGCCTCGGGAGGAAACACCATATATTTT. It codes for CASGPLDRASGGNTIYF.

The V and J genes are TRBV6-2 or TRBV6-3 and TRBJ2-1; 12 bases match TRBD2. V trimming: 8 bases; J trimming: 2 bases; junction bases outside the gene matches: 16. The V gene's germline CDR1 is MNHEY and CDR2 SVGEGT. The CDR3 loop spans 19 amino acids. CDR3 sequence: CASRYGGTSGSFPYNEQFF. The CDR3 DNA reads TGTGCCAGCCGCTATGGCGGGACTAGCGGGTCTTTCCCCTACAATGAGCAGTTCTTC.

This chain connects TRBV28 to TRBJ2-7; D is possibly TRBD2 (6 bases). The CDR3 is 15 residues long. Germline CDR1 MDHEN, CDR2 SYDVKM. The V gene lost 6 bases and the J gene lost 1 base, with 16 bases spanning the gap. CDR3 coding DNA: TGTGCCAGCAGCCATTGGGCTAGCGAGTCCTACGAGCAGTACTTC. It yields the protein CASSHWASESYEQYF.

V and J are TRBV12-3 or TRBV12-4 and TRBJ2-2; the D gene is possibly TRBD1 (5 bases). This CDR3 spans 14 amino acids. V shed 5 bases and J shed 4 bases, with 11 bases lying between them. CDR3 DNA sequence: TGTGCCAGCAGTCAGGACACCACCACCGGGGAGCTGTTTTTT. It translates to CASSQDTTTGELFF.

The chain joins TRBV27 to TRBJ2-3; D gene ambiguous. The CDR3 loop spans 11 amino acids. Germline V gene lookup returns CDR1 MNHEY and CDR2 SMNVEV (reference sequence). Trimming left V 8 bases short and J 4 bases short, with 7 bases between. The CDR3 protein is CASGRADTQYF. CDR3 coding DNA: TGTGCCAGCGGACGGGCAGATACGCAGTATTTT.

V usage is TRBV18 and J usage is TRBJ1-2, with D maybe TRBD1 (5 bases). The length of the CDR3 is 15 residues. Germline values: CDR1 KGHSH, CDR2 LQKENI. V lost 3 bases to trimming and J lost 0 bases, with 11 bases between them. The CDR3 region is CASSPPEGPNYGYTF. CDR3 in DNA: TGTGCCAGCTCACCGCCCGAGGGACCTAACTATGGCTACACCTTC.

V and J are TRBV11-3 and TRBJ2-3; D not certain. V lost 5 bases to trimming and J lost 2 bases, with 5 bases between them. This CDR3 spans 12 amino acids. From germline, CDR1 is SGHNT and CDR2 YENEEA. The CDR3 DNA reads TGTGCCAGCAGCGCAGCCACAGATACGCAGTATTTT. Translated, it gives CASSAATDTQYF.

The chain has TRBV4-3 and TRBJ2-2; D unresolved. The CDR3 covers 13 residues. V shed 1 base and J shed 6 bases, with 6 bases lying between them. Germline CDR1 LGHNA, CDR2 YSLEER. The CDR3 reads CASSQVVPGELFF. The CDR3, as DNA: TGCGCCAGCAGCCAAGTAGTCCCCGGGGAGCTGTTTTTT.

The chain links TRBV14 to TRBJ1-2; D gene ambiguous. The germline gives CDR1 SGHDN, CDR2 FVKESK. V dropped 1 base and J dropped 4 bases, with 10 bases sitting between them. The CDR3 is made up of 14 amino acids. The DNA for the CDR3 is TGTGCCAGCAGCCAAGTGGCAGGAATCTATGGCTACACCTTC. Its translation: CASSQVAGIYGYTF.

V and J are TRBV5-1 and TRBJ1-2; 11 bases fit TRBD1. The CDR3 totals 16 residues. Germline CDR1 SGHRS, CDR2 YFSETQ. The ends lost 3 bases at V and 4 bases at J; junction bases unmatched: 8. CDR3 amino acids: CASSSPRTGGSYGYTF. The CDR3 DNA follows: TGCGCCAGCAGCTCCCCGCGGACAGGGGGCAGCTATGGCTACACCTTC.

The chain combines TRBV30 with TRBJ2-7, with TRBD1 matching over 7 bases. CDR1 and CDR2 from the germline V gene are GTSNPN and SVGIG (reference sequence). Trimming at V came to 5 bases and at J to 1 base, leaving 2 bases not matched to a gene. The CDR3 is made up of 12 amino acids. The CDR3 region is CAWGTVSYEQYF. As DNA, the CDR3 is TGTGCCTGGGGGACAGTATCCTACGAGCAGTACTTC.

V and J are TRBV19 and TRBJ2-2; no firm D call. This CDR3 contains 10 residues. The V end was cut by 5 bases, the J end by 7 bases, with 2 bases between. Germline V gene sequence: CDR1 LNHDA, CDR2 SQIVND (reference sequence). For the CDR3, the DNA is TGTGCCAGTAGTGACGGGGAGCTGTTTTTT. The encoded protein is CASSDGELFF.

V usage is TRBV6-6 and J usage is TRBJ2-1, with 10 bases aligning to TRBD2. Germline CDR1 MNHNY, CDR2 SVGAGI (reference sequence). CDR3 length: 16 residues. V trimming: 0 bases; J trimming: 10 bases; junction bases outside the gene matches: 9. This CDR3 reads CASSYSPAGGPTEQFF. CDR3 DNA sequence: TGTGCCAGCAGTTACTCCCCAGCGGGAGGGCCAACAGAGCAGTTCTTC.

CDR3 DNA: TGTGCCACCAGCAGAGAGGGGAACACTGAAGCTTTCTTT. Translating gives CATSREGNTEAFF. The gene calls are TRBV15 and TRBJ1-1; D uncertain. V was cut by 0 bases and J by 1 base, with 3 bases left in between. CDR1 LNHNV and CDR2 YYDKDF come from the germline V gene (reference sequence). The CDR3 is made up of 13 amino acids. Full variable domain (rest looked up from reference TRBV15 and TRBJ1-1): DAMVIQNPRYQVTQFGKPVTLSCSQTLNHNVMYWYQQKSSQAPKLLFHYYDKDFNNEADTPDNFQSRRPNTSFCFLDIRSPGLGDTAMYLCATSREGNTEAFFGQGTRLTVV.

The chain uses TRBV13 and TRBJ2-2, with D hard to call. This CDR3 has 13 amino acids. Germline V gene lookup returns CDR1 PRHDT and CDR2 FYEKMQ (reference sequence). Trimming took off 5 bases at V and 4 bases at J, with 8 bases between the two ends. In DNA form, the CDR3 reads TGTGCCAGCAGCCCGAAGGGCACCGGGGAGCTGTTTTTT. Translated: CASSPKGTGELFF.